The 16 T cell receptor beta chains below all came from one sample that was sequenced in a study of T cells in Graves' hyperthyroidism and ophthalmopathy. Researchers amplified the TCR beta CDR3 regions from RNA transcripts. The TCR CDR3 was amplified in a first-round RT-PCR using the HTBI primer set. One entry per CDR3 protein, called by TCRdb with MiXCR from the multiplex PCR reads. This sample has about half a million distinct CDR3 sequences; approximately 24% occur once, and the top ten carry approximately 10%. Sequencing used blood. These receptors came from a woman aged 25 to 39 with Graves' ophthalmopathy.

This clonotype was counted once. One end of the junction does not line up with germline, which may come from a read error. V gene TRBV7-6 combines with J gene TRBJ2-4; TRBD2 might be the D (7 bases). The CDR3 has 14 amino acids. In germline, CDR1 is SGHVS, CDR2 FNYEAQ. Written as DNA, the CDR3 is TGTGTCAGCATCTTAGGGGGGGGACGTGACATTCAGTACTTC. This gives the protein CVSILGGGRDIQYF.

The V call is TRBV6-5, the J call TRBJ1-1; D gene ambiguous. Per the germline V gene, CDR1 is MNHEY and CDR2 is SVGAGI. The ends were cut back, 4 bases at V and 6 bases at J, with 15 bases in the middle. CDR3 length: 14 residues. CDR3 sequence (DNA): TGTGCCAGCAGTTCAGTAGGATCAAACGCTGAAGCTTTCTTT. Residues: CASSSVGSNAEAFF.

This clonotype showed up many times. A single base separates this from a much larger clone, so it may be a read error. The J gene is TRBJ2-5, the V gene TRBV20-1; possible D gene TRBD1, 6 bases. Germline V CDR1 and CDR2: DFQATT, SNEGSKA (reference sequence). The CDR3 totals 13 residues. The V end lost 6 bases, the J end lost 2 bases, and 13 bases lay between the germline ends. The CDR3 loop reads CSAAAGAQETQYF. The CDR3 nucleotides read TGCAGTGCGGCAGCAGGGGCACAAGAGACCCAGTACTTC.

The sample holds a few counts of this clonotype. The V and J genes are TRBV7-8 and TRBJ2-7, with 7 bases identical to TRBD1. The germline gives CDR1 SGHVS, CDR2 FQNEAQ. The CDR3 runs 17 residues. J was trimmed by 5 bases and V by 1 base; bases with no gene match: 14. CDR3 residues: CASSLGVVQGQGDEQYF. The CDR3 nucleotides are TGTGCCAGCAGCTTAGGAGTCGTTCAGGGGCAGGGGGACGAGCAGTACTTC.

The V gene is TRBV28, the J gene TRBJ2-5; possible D gene TRBD2, 5 bases. The CDR3 covers 15 residues. CDR1 and CDR2 (germline): MDHEN, SYDVKM. V was trimmed by 7 bases and J by 0 bases, leaving 15 bases between them. The CDR3 coding sequence is TGTGCCAGCACCCACCGCGAGGGAGACCAAGAGACCCAGTACTTC. Translated: CASTHREGDQETQYF. The complete variable domain, with remaining parts taken from reference TRBV28 and TRBJ2-5, reads DVKVTQSSRYLVKRTGEKVFLECVQDMDHENMFWYRQDPGLGLRLIYFSYDVKMKEKGDIPEGYSVSREKKERFSLILESASTNQTSMYLCASTHREGDQETQYFGPGTRLLVL.

This clonotype was observed at least ten times. The chain uses TRBV13 and TRBJ1-1, with D maybe TRBD1 (6 bases). The germline gives CDR1 PRHDT, CDR2 FYEKMQ (reference sequence). CDR3 length equals 18 residues. V was clipped by 4 bases and J by 0 bases, with 21 bases between them. Written as DNA, the CDR3 is TGTGCCAGCAGCTCGACCCTCCGACAGGCGCCCATGAACACTGAAGCTTTCTTT. This translates into CASSSTLRQAPMNTEAFF.

This clonotype was counted many times. One junction end does not reproduce the germline sequence, and a read error may be involved. V usage is TRBV30 and J usage is TRBJ1-1, with TRBD1 matching 7 bases. Germline V lookup: CDR1 GTSNPN, CDR2 SVGIG (reference sequence). CDR3 length: 13 amino acids. The CDR3 region has the DNA TGTGCCTGGACCCAACAGGGGATCACTGAAACTTTCTTT. As protein: CAWTQQGITETFF.

At least ten counts were recorded for this clonotype. V gene TRBV6-2 or TRBV6-3 combines with J gene TRBJ2-7; TRBD1 matches 8 bases. CDR3 length: 14 residues. V lost 2 bases, J lost 3 bases, and 3 bases stayed unmatched. Germline CDR1 is MNHEY and CDR2 is SVGEGT. The CDR3: CASSYGDRFYEQYF. CDR3 bases: TGTGCCAGCAGTTACGGGGACAGGTTCTACGAGCAGTACTTC.

This clonotype has a handful of counts. The V call is TRBV7-3, the J call TRBJ2-2; 8 bases match TRBD2. The V and J ends lost 5 bases and 7 bases, in that order; junction bases with no gene match: 3. The CDR3 is made up of 13 amino acids. Germline V gene sequence: CDR1 SGHTA, CDR2 FQGTGA. CDR3 in amino acids: CASSPGGGGELFF. Written as DNA, the CDR3 is TGTGCCAGCAGCCCGGGGGGGGGCGGGGAGCTGTTTTTT.

This clonotype was picked up many times. The J gene is TRBJ2-2, the V gene TRBV11-2; no clear D gene. The ends were cut back, 4 bases at V and 6 bases at J, with 9 bases in the middle. CDR3 length equals 13 residues. Germline-derived CDR1 and CDR2 are SGHAT and FQNNGV. This CDR3 reads CASSSLWPGELFF. The CDR3 DNA follows: TGTGCCAGCAGCTCCCTGTGGCCCGGGGAGCTGTTTTTT.

This clonotype was seen many times. The CDR3 region has the DNA TGTGCCAGCAGTTTGTCGGGCAGCTCCTATGGCTACACCTTC. It encodes CASSLSGSSYGYTF. V is TRBV12-3 or TRBV12-4 and J is TRBJ1-2; no definite D call. The V gene lost 3 bases and the J gene lost 4 bases, with 12 bases spanning the gap. This CDR3 contains 14 residues.

This clonotype was found many times. The V call is TRBV24-1, the J call TRBJ1-1, with 8 nucleotides matching TRBD1. V shed 9 bases and J 4 bases; nucleotides not matched to a gene: 15. Germline lookup yields CDR1 KGHDR and CDR2 SFDVKD. CDR3 length: 16 amino acids. The CDR3 nucleotides are TGTGCCACCGCCACAACCACGATCACAGGGGGCACTGAAGCTTTCTTT. Its translation is CATATTTITGGTEAFF.

The genes are TRBV5-4 and TRBJ2-7; 12 positions agree with TRBD1. Germline assignment: CDR1 SGHNT and CDR2 YYREEE (reference sequence). Germline trimming cut 3 bases from V and 5 bases from J; bases unmatched to any gene: 3. The CDR3 contains 14 residues. CDR3: CASSSGTGGDEQYF. The DNA of the CDR3 is TGTGCCAGCAGCTCCGGGACAGGGGGCGACGAGCAGTACTTC.

The chain uses TRBV19 and TRBJ2-7; no clear D. Trimming removed 3 bases at V and 3 bases at J, with 12 bases between. Per germline, CDR1 LNHDA and CDR2 SQIVND (reference sequence). The CDR3 is 14 residues long. This CDR3 reads CASSISPKDYEQYF. The CDR3 DNA sequence: TGTGCCAGTAGTATTAGCCCGAAAGACTACGAGCAGTACTTC.

This clonotype showed up many times. V gene TRBV10-3 combines with J gene TRBJ2-7; D may match TRBD1 or TRBD2 (5 bases each). V was shortened by 6 bases and J by 1 base, with 10 bases between the two germline ends. The CDR3 runs 13 residues. Germline V CDR1 and CDR2: ENHRY, SYGVKD. As DNA, the CDR3 is TGTGCCATCAGGCTCAGGGAGTCCTACGAGCAGTACTTC. Its translation is CAIRLRESYEQYF.

This clonotype was picked up a small number of times. The CDR3 bases are TGTGCCAGCACCCAACAGGGATCCTACGAGCAGTACTTC. It encodes CASTQQGSYEQYF. The gene calls are TRBV6-1 and TRBJ2-7; D possibly corresponds to TRBD1 (6 bases). The V end was cut by 7 bases, the J end by 1 base, with 11 bases between. The germline gives CDR1 MNHNS, CDR2 SASEGT. The CDR3 length is 13 residues.